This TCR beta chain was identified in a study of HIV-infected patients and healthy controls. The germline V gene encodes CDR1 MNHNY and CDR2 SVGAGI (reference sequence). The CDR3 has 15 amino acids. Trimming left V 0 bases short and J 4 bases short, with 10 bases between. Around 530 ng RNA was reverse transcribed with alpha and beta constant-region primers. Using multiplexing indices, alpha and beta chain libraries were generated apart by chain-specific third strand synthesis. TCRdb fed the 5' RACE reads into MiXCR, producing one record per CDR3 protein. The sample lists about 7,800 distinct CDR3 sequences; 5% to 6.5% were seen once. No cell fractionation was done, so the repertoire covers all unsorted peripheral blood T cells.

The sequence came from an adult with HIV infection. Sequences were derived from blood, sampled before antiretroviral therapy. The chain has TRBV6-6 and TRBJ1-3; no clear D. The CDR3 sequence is CASSYSWEGGNTIYF. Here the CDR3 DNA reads TGTGCCAGCAGTTACTCGTGGGAAGGAGGAAACACCATATATTTT.